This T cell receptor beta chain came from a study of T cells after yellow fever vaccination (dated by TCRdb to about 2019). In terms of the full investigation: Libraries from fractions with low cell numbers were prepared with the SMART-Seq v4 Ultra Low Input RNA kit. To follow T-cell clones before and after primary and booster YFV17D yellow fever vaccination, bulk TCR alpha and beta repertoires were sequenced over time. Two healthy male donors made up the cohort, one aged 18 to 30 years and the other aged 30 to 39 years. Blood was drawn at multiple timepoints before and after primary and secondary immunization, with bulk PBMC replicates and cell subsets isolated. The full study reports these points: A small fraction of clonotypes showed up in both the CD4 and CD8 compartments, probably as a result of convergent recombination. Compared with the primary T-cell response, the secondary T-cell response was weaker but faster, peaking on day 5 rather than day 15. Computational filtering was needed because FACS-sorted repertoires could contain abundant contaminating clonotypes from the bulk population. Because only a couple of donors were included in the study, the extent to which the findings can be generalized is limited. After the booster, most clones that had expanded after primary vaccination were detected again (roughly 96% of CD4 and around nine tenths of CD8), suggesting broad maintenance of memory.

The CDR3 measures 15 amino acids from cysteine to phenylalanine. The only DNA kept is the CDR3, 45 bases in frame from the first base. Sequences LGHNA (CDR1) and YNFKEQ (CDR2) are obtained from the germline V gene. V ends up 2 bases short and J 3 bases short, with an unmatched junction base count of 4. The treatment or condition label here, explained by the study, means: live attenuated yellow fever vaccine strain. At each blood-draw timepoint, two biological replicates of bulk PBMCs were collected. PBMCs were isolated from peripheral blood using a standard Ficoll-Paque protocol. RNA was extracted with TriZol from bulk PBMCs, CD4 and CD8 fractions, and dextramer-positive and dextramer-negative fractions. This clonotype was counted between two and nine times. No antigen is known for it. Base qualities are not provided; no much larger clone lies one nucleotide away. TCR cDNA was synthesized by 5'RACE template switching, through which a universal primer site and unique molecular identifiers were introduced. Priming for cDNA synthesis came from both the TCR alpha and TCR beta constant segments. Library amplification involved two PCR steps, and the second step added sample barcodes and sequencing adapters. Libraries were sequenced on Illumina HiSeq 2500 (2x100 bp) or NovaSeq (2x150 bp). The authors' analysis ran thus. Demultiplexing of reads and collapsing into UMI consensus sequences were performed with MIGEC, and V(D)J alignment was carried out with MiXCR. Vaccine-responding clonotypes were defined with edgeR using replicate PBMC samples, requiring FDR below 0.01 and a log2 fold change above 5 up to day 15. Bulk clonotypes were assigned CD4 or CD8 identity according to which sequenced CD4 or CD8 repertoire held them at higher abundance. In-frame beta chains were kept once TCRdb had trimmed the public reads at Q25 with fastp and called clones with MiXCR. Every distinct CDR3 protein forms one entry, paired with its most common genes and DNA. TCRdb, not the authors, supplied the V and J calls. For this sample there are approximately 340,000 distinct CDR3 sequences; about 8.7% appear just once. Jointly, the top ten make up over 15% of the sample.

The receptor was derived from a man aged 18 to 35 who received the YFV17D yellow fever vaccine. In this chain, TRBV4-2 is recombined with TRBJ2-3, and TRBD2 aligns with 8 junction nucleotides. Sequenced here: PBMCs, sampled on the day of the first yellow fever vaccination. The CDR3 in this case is CASSQIGGGTDTQYF. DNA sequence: TGTGCCAGCAGCCAAATCGGGGGGGGGACAGATACGCAGTATTTT.